This passage covers 21 T cell receptor beta chains from one sample sequenced in a study of blood T cell repertoires in COVID-19. TCRdb's table, derived via immunoSEQ multiplex PCR, lists solely in-frame clones and lacks some. The sample lists some 70,000 clones, 80% seen once, with 9.5% to 15% in the top ten. Material for sequencing was peripheral blood. Receptor source: a man aged 50-60 years with COVID-19, enrolled during active disease.

V and J are TRBV25-1 and TRBJ2-1; 9 bases are a match to TRBD2. V lost 4 bases, J lost 5 bases, and 15 bases stayed unmatched. Germline CDR1 is MGHDK and CDR2 is SYGVNS. The CDR3 is made up of 18 amino acids. This CDR3 reads CASSARPGLAGQDNEQFF. The CDR3 bases are TGTGCCAGCAGTGCCCGCCCGGGTCTAGCGGGGCAAGACAATGAGCAGTTCTTC. Full variable domain (remainder filled in from reference TRBV25-1 and TRBJ2-1): EADIYQTPRYLVIGTGKKITLECSQTMGHDKMYWYQQDPGMELHLIHYSYGVNSTEKGDLSSESTVSRIRTEHFPLTLESARPSHTSQYLCASSARPGLAGQDNEQFFGPGTRLTVL.

The sample holds a few counts of this clone. The chain employs TRBV18 and TRBJ1-2, with TRBD1 as a possible D gene (6 bases). Germline CDR1 and CDR2: KGHSH and LQKENI. The CDR3 runs 16 residues. V gave up 6 bases and J gave up 4 bases, with 21 bases separating them. CDR3 coding DNA: TGTGCCAGCTCTCCTGGGGGCGCTTCTTACGTCTATGGCTACACCTTC. Its protein is CASSPGGASYVYGYTF.

This chain joins TRBV4-2 and TRBJ1-3, with 9 bases fitting TRBD1. Germline V gives CDR1 LGHNA, CDR2 YNFKEQ. There are 17 residues in the CDR3. Trimming at V came to 1 base and at J to 2 bases, leaving 6 bases not matched to a gene. The CDR3 spells CASSQGRRQGAGNTIYF. The CDR3, as DNA: TGTGCCAGCAGCCAAGGGCGCCGACAGGGGGCTGGAAACACCATATATTTT.

Only a few counts were recorded for this clone. J is TRBJ2-2 and V is TRBV11-2; weak D call: TRBD2 (7 bases). V gave up 2 bases and J gave up 6 bases, with 13 bases separating them. Germline CDR1 and CDR2: SGHAT and FQNNGV. This CDR3 is 15 amino acids long. Here the CDR3 reads CASSLTGGSAGELFF. In DNA form, the CDR3 reads TGTGCCAGCAGCTTAACGGGGGGCAGTGCCGGGGAGCTGTTTTTT.

The rearrangement joins TRBV19 to TRBJ2-7, with TRBD1 identical over 7 bases. Germline V gives CDR1 LNHDA, CDR2 SQIVND (reference sequence). The ends lost 3 bases at V and 7 bases at J; junction bases unmatched: 15. There are 16 residues in the CDR3. CDR3 nucleotide sequence: TGTGCCAGTAGTATGACTGGGACAGTTATTCATGGAGAGCAGTACTTC. Its translation is CASSMTGTVIHGEQYF.

The chain employs TRBV19 and TRBJ2-1; 8 nucleotides align to TRBD2. From germline, CDR1 is LNHDA and CDR2 SQIVND (reference sequence). This CDR3 has 14 amino acids. Trimming at V came to 6 bases and at J to 10 bases, leaving 11 bases not matched to a gene. CDR3 sequence (DNA): TGTGCCAGTAGCTCCCCCGGGGGGGCGAGGGAGCAGTTCTTC. Encoded protein: CASSSPGGAREQFF.

This sequence joins TRBV25-1 and TRBJ2-1, with D perhaps matching TRBD2 (5 bases). V was clipped by 3 bases and J by 0 bases, with 9 bases between them. The CDR3 covers 15 residues. Germline V gene lookup returns CDR1 MGHDK and CDR2 SYGVNS. The CDR3 protein is CASSDRGTSYNEQFF. The CDR3 bases are TGTGCCAGCAGTGATCGGGGTACCTCCTACAATGAGCAGTTCTTC.

The chain is built from TRBV5-1 and TRBJ2-7; 9 nucleotides match TRBD1. The junction had 8 bases not matched to a gene; V was cut back by 2 bases and J by 2 bases. In germline, CDR1 is SGHRS, CDR2 YFSETQ. The CDR3 sequence is 16 residues long. CDR3 nucleotides: TGCGCCAGCAGCTTATCCGACAGGGGGTCCCCCTACGAGCAGTACTTC. This encodes CASSLSDRGSPYEQYF.

The genes are TRBV6-6 and TRBJ2-1, with D maybe TRBD2 (5 bases). The CDR3 length is 16 residues. The V and J ends lost 6 bases and 0 bases respectively, with 15 bases between them. From germline, CDR1 is MNHNY and CDR2 SVGAGI (reference sequence). The CDR3 spells CASRSSGGSSYNEQFF. In DNA, the CDR3 is TGTGCCAGCAGGAGCTCCGGTGGGAGCTCCTACAATGAGCAGTTCTTC.

The chain has TRBV7-3 and TRBJ2-7; 7 nucleotides align to TRBD2. Trimming at V came to 2 bases and at J to 0 bases, leaving 4 bases not matched to a gene. CDR3 length: 15 residues. CDR1 and CDR2 (germline): SGHTA, FQGTGA. For the CDR3, the DNA is TGTGCCAGCAGCTTAGACGGCGGGAGCTCCTACGAGCAGTACTTC. Its translation is CASSLDGGSSYEQYF.

The V and J genes are TRBV9 and TRBJ2-3, with 11 bases fitting TRBD2. This CDR3 contains 15 residues. CDR1 and CDR2 from the germline V gene are SGDLS and YYNGEE. V shed 3 bases, J shed 5 bases, and the junction held 5 bases outside the gene matches. The CDR3 region has the DNA TGTGCCAGCAGCGCTAGCGGGAGGTATGGAGATACGCAGTATTTT. Amino acids: CASSASGRYGDTQYF.

V gene TRBV7-3 combines with J gene TRBJ2-2; TRBD2 agrees at 9 bases. The ends lost 5 bases at V and 6 bases at J; junction bases unmatched: 7. The germline V gene has CDR1 SGHTA and CDR2 FQGTGA. This CDR3 has 15 residues. The CDR3 nucleotides are TGTGCCAGCAGCCCCCGGGCGGGAGGGCCCGGGGAGCTGTTTTTT. This sequence encodes CASSPRAGGPGELFF.

The chain joins TRBV6-5 to TRBJ1-1; D unresolved. CDR1 and CDR2 (germline): MNHEY, SVGAGI. V lost 7 bases to trimming and J lost 1 base, with 10 bases between them. The CDR3 loop spans 13 amino acids. CDR3 in DNA: TGTGCCAGCATGGGCAGCTCGAACACTGAAGCTTTCTTT. This translates into CASMGSSNTEAFF.

The chain links TRBV5-1 to TRBJ1-6, with TRBD1 as a possible D gene (6 bases). V dropped 0 bases and J dropped 10 bases, with 11 bases sitting between them. The germline gives CDR1 SGHRS, CDR2 YFSETQ. This CDR3 comprises 14 residues. The CDR3 DNA is TGCGCCAGCAGCTTGGGGGCAGGGGACTCACCCCTCCACTTT. As protein: CASSLGAGDSPLHF.

The CDR3 region has the DNA TGTGCCAGCAGTGAACAGGGGAGGGACTATGGCTACACCTTC. It codes for CASSEQGRDYGYTF. The chain links TRBV6-1 to TRBJ1-2; TRBD1 might be the D (6 bases). V was clipped by 2 bases and J by 3 bases, with 10 bases between them. Germline CDR1 MNHNS, CDR2 SASEGT. The CDR3 is made up of 14 amino acids.

The chain couples TRBV5-1 to TRBJ1-1; D is unclear. The germline CDR1 and CDR2 sequences are SGHRS and YFSETQ. The CDR3 sequence is 13 residues long. V was pared by 6 bases and J by 4 bases, with 13 bases between. In DNA form, the CDR3 reads TGCGCCAGCAAAGGTACAGAAGGCACTGAAGCTTTCTTT. Translated, it gives CASKGTEGTEAFF. Full variable domain (rest looked up from reference TRBV5-1 and TRBJ1-1): KAGVTQTPRYLIKTRGQQVTLSCSPISGHRSVSWYQQTPGQGLQFLFEYFSETQRNKGNFPGRFSGRQFSNSRSEMNVSTLELGDSALYLCASKGTEGTEAFFGQGTRLTVV.

The chain couples TRBV29-1 to TRBJ2-5; TRBD2 aligns across 10 bases. The CDR3 runs to 14 residues. Per germline, CDR1 SQVTM and CDR2 ANQGSEA. In nucleotides, the CDR3 is TGCAGTGGGGGGGGCCTAGCGGGAGTAGAGACCCAGTACTTC. Residues: CSGGGLAGVETQYF. Full variable domain (rest looked up from reference TRBV29-1 and TRBJ2-5): SAVISQKPSRDICQRGTSLTIQCQVDSQVTMMFWYRQQPGQSLTLIATANQGSEATYESGFVIDKFPISRPNLTFSTLTVSNMSPEDSSIYLCSGGGLAGVETQYFGPGTRLLVL.

The rearrangement joins TRBV6-5 to TRBJ2-7; 9 nucleotides line up with TRBD2. The CDR3 is made up of 14 amino acids. Germline assignment: CDR1 MNHEY and CDR2 SVGAGI. Trimming at V came to 2 bases and at J to 6 bases, leaving 5 bases not matched to a gene. The CDR3 spells CASSYEGLAREQYF. In DNA, the CDR3 is TGTGCCAGCAGTTACGAGGGACTAGCCCGCGAGCAGTACTTC.

The chain uses TRBV19 and TRBJ1-4; D perhaps matches TRBD1 (5 bases). The CDR3 loop spans 13 amino acids. The germline V gene has CDR1 LNHDA and CDR2 SQIVND (reference sequence). V was clipped by 7 bases and J by 7 bases, with 13 bases between them. CDR3 bases: TGTGCCAGTAACCCAGGGCTGGGTGAAAAACTGTTTTTT. Its protein is CASNPGLGEKLFF.

CDR3 loop: CASSLSTGYEQYF. The CDR3 DNA sequence: TGTGCCAGCAGCCTGTCGACAGGGTACGAGCAGTACTTC. The V gene is TRBV6-5, the J gene TRBJ2-7; TRBD1 aligns across 7 bases. After removal of 6 bases from V and 4 bases from J, the junction contained 6 bases not matched to a gene. CDR1 and CDR2 from the germline V gene are MNHEY and SVGAGI. CDR3 length: 13 residues.

The V and J genes are TRBV11-3 and TRBJ2-1; 16 nucleotides align to TRBD2. The V gene's germline CDR1 is SGHNT and CDR2 YENEEA. The V segment lost 5 bases and the J segment 6 bases; nucleotides outside the gene matches: 4. The length of the CDR3 is 16 residues. Written as DNA, the CDR3 is TGTGCCAGCAGCCCGGGACTAGCGGGAGGGCCCAATGAGCAGTTCTTC. Amino acid sequence: CASSPGLAGGPNEQFF.